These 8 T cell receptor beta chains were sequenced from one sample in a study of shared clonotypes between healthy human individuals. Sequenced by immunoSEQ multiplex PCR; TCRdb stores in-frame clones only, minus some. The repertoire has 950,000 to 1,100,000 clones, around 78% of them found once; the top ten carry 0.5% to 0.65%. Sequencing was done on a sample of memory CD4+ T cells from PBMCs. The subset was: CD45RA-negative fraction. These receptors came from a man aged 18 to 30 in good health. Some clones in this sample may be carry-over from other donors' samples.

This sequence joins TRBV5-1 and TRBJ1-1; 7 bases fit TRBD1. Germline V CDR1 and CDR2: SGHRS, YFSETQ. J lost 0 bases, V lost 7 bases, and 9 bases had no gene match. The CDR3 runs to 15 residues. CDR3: CASERSGGLNTEAFF. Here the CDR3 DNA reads TGCGCCAGCGAGCGGTCAGGGGGGTTGAACACTGAAGCTTTCTTT.

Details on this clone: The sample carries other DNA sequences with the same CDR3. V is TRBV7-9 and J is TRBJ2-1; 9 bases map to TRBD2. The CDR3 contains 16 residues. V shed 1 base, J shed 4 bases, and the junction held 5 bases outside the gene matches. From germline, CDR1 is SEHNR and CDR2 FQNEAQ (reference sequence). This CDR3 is CASSLGASGAYNEQFF. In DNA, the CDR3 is TGTGCCAGCAGCTTAGGGGCTAGCGGGGCATACAATGAGCAGTTCTTC. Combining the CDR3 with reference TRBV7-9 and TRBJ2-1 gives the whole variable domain DTGVSQNPRHKITKRGQNVTFRCDPISEHNRLYWYRQTLGQGPEFLTYFQNEAQLEKSRLLSDRFSAERPKGSFSTLEIQRTEQGDSAMYLCASSLGASGAYNEQFFGPGTRLTVL.

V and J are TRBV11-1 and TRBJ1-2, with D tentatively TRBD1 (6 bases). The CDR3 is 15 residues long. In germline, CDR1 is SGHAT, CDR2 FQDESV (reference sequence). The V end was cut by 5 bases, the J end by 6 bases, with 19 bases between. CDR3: CASSPRRGAVDGYTF. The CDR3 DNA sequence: TGTGCCAGCAGCCCGAGGCGGGGGGCGGTCGATGGCTACACCTTC.

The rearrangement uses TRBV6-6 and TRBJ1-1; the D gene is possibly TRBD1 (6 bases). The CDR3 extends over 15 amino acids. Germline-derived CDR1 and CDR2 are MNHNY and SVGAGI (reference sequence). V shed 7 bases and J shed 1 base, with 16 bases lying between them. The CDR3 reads CASTLIRGANTEAFF. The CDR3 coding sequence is TGTGCCAGCACTCTTATTCGGGGGGCGAACACTGAAGCTTTCTTT.

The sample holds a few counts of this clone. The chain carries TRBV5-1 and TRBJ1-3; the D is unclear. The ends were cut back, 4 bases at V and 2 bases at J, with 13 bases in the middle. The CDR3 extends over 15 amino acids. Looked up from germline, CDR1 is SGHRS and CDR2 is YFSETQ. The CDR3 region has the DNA TGCGCCAGCAGCACCTCTAGCGGGGCTGGAAACACCATATATTTT. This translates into CASSTSSGAGNTIYF.

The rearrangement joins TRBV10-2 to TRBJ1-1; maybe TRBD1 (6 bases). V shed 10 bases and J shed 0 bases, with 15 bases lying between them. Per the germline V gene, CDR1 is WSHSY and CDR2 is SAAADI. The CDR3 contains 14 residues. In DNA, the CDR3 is TGCGCCACCAGGGGTGGGGCTATGAACACTGAAGCTTTCTTT. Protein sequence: CATRGGAMNTEAFF.

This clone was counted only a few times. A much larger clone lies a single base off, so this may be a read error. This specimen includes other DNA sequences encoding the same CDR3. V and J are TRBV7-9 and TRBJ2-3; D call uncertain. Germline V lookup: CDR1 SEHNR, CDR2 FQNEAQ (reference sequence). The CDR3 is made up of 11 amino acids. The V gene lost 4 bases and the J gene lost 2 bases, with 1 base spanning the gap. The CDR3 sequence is CASSSTDTQYF. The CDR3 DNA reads TGTGCCAGCAGCTCCACAGATACGCAGTATTTT.

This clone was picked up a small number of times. CDR3 bases: TGTGCCAGCAGCCGTGGGGTACTAGCGGTTAGCACAGATACGCAGTATTTT. Residues: CASSRGVLAVSTDTQYF. This sequence joins TRBV4-2 and TRBJ2-3, with 8 bases that match TRBD2. Germline CDR1 reads LGHNA; CDR2 reads YNFKEQ. V lost 4 bases, J lost 0 bases, and 9 bases stayed unmatched. This CDR3 spans 17 amino acids.